The next 14 T cell receptor beta chains were all read from a single sample in a study of cytomegalovirus exposure and HLA in healthy donors. The PCR contained 60 Vbeta and 13 Jbeta primers. Clones were sequenced by immunoSEQ multiplex PCR, and TCRdb holds only the in-frame ones, with some missing. This sample has 200,000 to 300,000 clones; roughly 78% occur once, and the top ten carry about 0.5%. The source material was PBMCs. All receptors come from a boy younger than 18 in good health and CMV-seronegative.

The chain uses TRBV27 and TRBJ1-4, with 9 nucleotides matching TRBD1. The CDR3 loop spans 16 amino acids. Unmatched junction bases numbered 9, after V lost 4 bases and J lost 6 bases. CDR1 is MNHEY and CDR2 is SMNVEV in the germline V gene (reference sequence). CDR3 protein: CASSSTRGQGYEKLFF. Written as DNA, the CDR3 is TGTGCCAGCAGTTCAACCCGAGGACAGGGGTATGAAAAACTGTTTTTT.

The V gene is TRBV4-1, the J gene TRBJ2-7, with TRBD1 matching over 8 bases. The length of the CDR3 is 14 residues. Per the germline V gene, CDR1 is MGHRA and CDR2 is YSYEKL. The J segment lost 2 bases and the V segment lost 8 bases, leaving 8 bases of the junction unmatched. This CDR3 reads CASGKGQGAYEQYF. In DNA form, the CDR3 reads TGCGCCAGCGGCAAAGGACAGGGAGCCTACGAGCAGTACTTC.

The chain employs TRBV2 and TRBJ1-1, with D uncertain. Germline V gives CDR1 SNHLY, CDR2 FYNNEI. Trimming pared 8 bases from V and 2 bases from J, leaving 12 bases between. The CDR3 is made up of 13 amino acids. The CDR3 protein is CASQVRLNTEAFF. In nucleotides, the CDR3 is TGTGCCAGCCAGGTCAGGTTAAACACTGAAGCTTTCTTT.

This chain joins TRBV30 and TRBJ1-6; the D gene is possibly TRBD1 (6 bases). The CDR3 loop spans 15 amino acids. Germline V gene data show CDR1 as GTSNPN and CDR2 as SVGIG (reference sequence). With 0 bases removed from V and 8 bases from J, the gap between germline ends came to 14 bases. The CDR3 is CAWSVTGRSYSPLHF. The CDR3 nucleotides are TGTGCCTGGAGTGTCACAGGGCGGTCGTATTCACCCCTCCACTTT. The full variable domain, with the rest looked up from reference TRBV30 and TRBJ1-6, is SQTIHQWPATLVQPVGSPLSLECTVEGTSNPNLYWYRQAAGRGLQLLFYSVGIGQISSEVPQNLSASRPQDRQFILSSKKLLLSDSGFYLCAWSVTGRSYSPLHFGNGTRLTVT.

This clone appeared a few times. This chain connects TRBV30 to TRBJ2-3, with a weak D call TRBD2 (6 bases). Trimming pared 2 bases from V and 6 bases from J, leaving 12 bases between. Germline V gene sequence: CDR1 GTSNPN, CDR2 SVGIG (reference sequence). The CDR3 totals 13 residues. The CDR3 region has the DNA TGTGCCTGGAGTTTATCGGGACTCGATACGCAGTATTTT. Its protein product is CAWSLSGLDTQYF.

This CDR3 is CSVQSVLSTEAFF. CDR3 bases: TGCAGCGTTCAAAGCGTGCTGTCCACTGAAGCTTTCTTT. V and J are TRBV29-1 and TRBJ1-1; no clear D. V was pared by 5 bases and J by 4 bases, with 14 bases between. Germline CDR1 is SQVTM and CDR2 is ANQGSEA. CDR3 size: 13 residues.

The chain joins TRBV10-2 to TRBJ1-1; 9 bases map to TRBD1. The J segment lost 5 bases and the V segment lost 6 bases, leaving 4 bases of the junction unmatched. The CDR3 sequence is 13 residues long. Looked up from germline, CDR1 is WSHSY and CDR2 is SAAADI. The CDR3 loop is CASRGQGGTEAFF. The CDR3 region has the DNA TGCGCCAGCAGGGGACAGGGAGGAACTGAAGCTTTCTTT.

J is TRBJ2-1 and V is TRBV5-1; the D gene is possibly TRBD1 (5 bases). Germline CDR1 and CDR2: SGHRS and YFSETQ. With 4 bases removed from V and 5 bases from J, the gap between germline ends came to 19 bases. The CDR3 is 16 amino acids. For the CDR3, the DNA is TGCGCCAGCAGCCAAAAAGGAGAGGAACAGGACAATGAGCAGTTCTTC. Amino acids: CASSQKGEEQDNEQFF.

The chain has TRBV7-6 and TRBJ1-3; possible D gene TRBD1, 6 bases. The germline gives CDR1 SGHVS, CDR2 FNYEAQ. This CDR3 is built from 16 residues. V shed 5 bases and J shed 0 bases, with 14 bases lying between them. The CDR3 DNA reads TGTGCCAGCAGCCGGGGGGGCGGACGCTCTGGAAACACCATATATTTT. Residues: CASSRGGGRSGNTIYF.

This chain links TRBV6-1 with TRBJ1-3; 7 nucleotides match TRBD1. The germline V gene encodes CDR1 MNHNS and CDR2 SASEGT. After removal of 4 bases from V and 0 bases from J, the junction contained 3 bases not matched to a gene. The CDR3 has 15 amino acids. The CDR3 sequence: CASSAGQASGNTIYF. DNA of the CDR3: TGTGCCAGCAGTGCCGGACAGGCCTCTGGAAACACCATATATTTT.

The chain has TRBV5-1 and TRBJ2-2, with D possibly being TRBD1 (5 bases). CDR1 and CDR2 from the germline V gene are SGHRS and YFSETQ. The V and J ends lost 2 bases and 4 bases respectively, with 9 bases between them. There are 14 residues in the CDR3. CDR3 sequence: CASSFEGATGELFF. The CDR3 DNA sequence: TGCGCCAGCAGCTTCGAAGGGGCCACCGGGGAGCTGTTTTTT.

The rearrangement uses TRBV4-1 and TRBJ2-7; possibly TRBD2 for D (6 bases). CDR3 length: 14 residues. Germline assignment: CDR1 MGHRA and CDR2 YSYEKL. V was clipped by 2 bases and J by 5 bases, with 13 bases between them. CDR3 sequence (DNA): TGCGCCAGCAGCCAACGTAGCGGCTTTCACGAGCAGTACTTC. This encodes CASSQRSGFHEQYF.

The chain carries TRBV18 and TRBJ1-4; D gene ambiguous. Germline values: CDR1 KGHSH, CDR2 LQKENI. The V end was cut by 2 bases, the J end by 4 bases, with 8 bases between. The CDR3 is 14 residues long. The chain's CDR3 is CASSPGGNNEKLFF. The CDR3 coding sequence is TGTGCCAGCTCACCAGGCGGGAATAATGAAAAACTGTTTTTT. Together with reference TRBV18 and TRBJ1-4, the CDR3 gives the full variable domain: NAGVMQNPRHLVRRRGQEARLRCSPMKGHSHVYWYRQLPEEGLKFMVYLQKENIIDESGMPKERFSAEFPKEGPSILRIQQVVRGDSAAYFCASSPGGNNEKLFFGSGTQLSVL.

In this sample, this clone turned up a few times. V and J are TRBV25-1 and TRBJ1-1, with a possible D match to TRBD1 (5 bases). Trimming took off 3 bases at V and 7 bases at J, with 18 bases between the two ends. The V gene's germline CDR1 is MGHDK and CDR2 SYGVNS. This CDR3 is built from 15 residues. The CDR3 DNA sequence: TGTGCCAGCAGTGAGTCCTCCACGGGTAGGGGTGAAGCTTTCTTT. Its translation is CASSESSTGRGEAFF. Full variable domain (rest looked up from reference TRBV25-1 and TRBJ1-1): EADIYQTPRYLVIGTGKKITLECSQTMGHDKMYWYQQDPGMELHLIHYSYGVNSTEKGDLSSESTVSRIRTEHFPLTLESARPSHTSQYLCASSESSTGRGEAFFGQGTRLTVV.